This TCR beta chain was identified during a study of T-cell reconstitution after alpha-beta-depleted transplantation in children. Trimming removed 2 bases from V and 1 base from J; junction bases left unmatched: 11. The CDR3 length is 18 residues. The germline V gene encodes CDR1 SGHAT and CDR2 FQNNGV. Of note for this clonotype: Antigen unknown.

The study's findings and limits: Surviving thymic progenitors and recipient T cells were the source of high TCRbeta diversity at day 60 in some patients. Reportedly, only several hundred clones from non-depleted graft cells drove alpha-beta T-cell counts at about two months. T-cell counts and diversity were attributed mostly to newly produced T cells one year after transplant.

It was with unique molecular identifiers that the TCRbeta library was prepared. MiXCR was run by TCRdb on the PCR reads, yielding one entry per CDR3 protein. The sample has around 580,000 distinct CDR3 sequences; 25% to 30% are singletons. The chain joins TRBV11-2 to TRBJ2-1; 7 bases map to TRBD2. This specimen consisted of PBMCs, obtained before TCRalphabeta/CD19-depleted stem cell transplant. The clonotype comes from a boy less than two years old with Wiskott-Aldrich syndrome, due to receive a stem cell transplant. The CDR3 loop is CASSLLEHAGESYNEQFF. The CDR3 DNA reads as TGTGCCAGCAGCTTATTGGAGCACGCGGGAGAGTCCTACAATGAGCAGTTCTTC.